This TCR beta chain was observed in a study of metastatic and nonmetastatic thyroid tumors. The wider study: A comparison of repertoires was made across blood and tumor or nodule tissue from malignant and benign thyroid patients. Broader study findings: It was reportedly found that TCR beta diversity was significantly higher in malignant thyroid tumors than in benign nodules, a difference seen in both blood and tumor samples.

Per the original data handling: It was from CDR3 differences across clinicopathological groups that a distant-metastasis classifier for papillary thyroid cancer was built. MiXCR re-clonotyped the PCR reads for TCRdb. TCRdb's processing, not the authors', yielded these V and J calls. The repertoire includes roughly 90,000 clones, about 15% of them detected once, and about 3.6% sits in the top ten. Every patient underwent thyroid surgery untreated. CDR1 and CDR2 (germline): LGHDT, YNNKEL (reference sequence). The germline V and J ends were trimmed by 0 bases and 0 bases, with 12 bases remaining between them. The CDR3 runs 17 residues. The table lists this clone with a few counts. Its antigen is as yet unknown.

The sample was blood. The chain has TRBV3-1 and TRBJ2-1, with D perhaps matching TRBD1 (6 bases). The source of this sequence is a female donor with papillary thyroid cancer or a benign thyroid nodule (not recorded which). Some clones in this sample may be carry-over from other donors' samples. CDR3 nucleotides: TGTGCCAGCAGCCAAGAGTCAGGGGAAGACTCCTACAATGAGCAGTTCTTC. Its translation: CASSQESGEDSYNEQFF.